These 30 T cell receptor beta chains were all obtained from the same sample, sequenced in a study of identifying expanded T cells in peripheral blood. Assay used: immunoSEQ multiplex PCR; TCRdb lists only in-frame clones, some missing. The sample lists around 70,000 clones; roughly 90% were seen once. The sequenced material came from blood. The receptors shown here come from a person aged 18-70 years in good health.

The rearrangement joins TRBV29-1 to TRBJ2-1; D remains ambiguous. This CDR3 region has 14 residues. The V end was cut by 0 bases, the J end by 6 bases, with 12 bases between. Per germline, CDR1 SQVTM and CDR2 ANQGSEA. DNA of the CDR3: TGCAGCGTTGAAGATAAGGCTCGTCCCAATGAGCAGTTCTTC. This translates into CSVEDKARPNEQFF.

The chain has TRBV6-6 and TRBJ1-2; D unresolved. V gave up 0 bases and J gave up 6 bases, with 5 bases separating them. CDR3 length: 12 residues. CDR1 is MNHNY, CDR2 SVGAGI, per germline (reference sequence). CDR3 in amino acids: CASSYSRDGYTF. DNA for the CDR3: TGTGCCAGCAGTTACTCGAGGGATGGCTACACCTTC.

V usage is TRBV9 and J usage is TRBJ2-1; maybe TRBD1 (6 bases). Germline CDR1 and CDR2: SGDLS and YYNGEE. The V end lost 3 bases, the J end lost 7 bases, and 14 bases lay between the germline ends. CDR3 length: 14 amino acids. The CDR3 region has the DNA TGTGCCAGCAGCGCCCCAGGACAGTTAAATGAGCAGTTCTTC. Amino acids: CASSAPGQLNEQFF.

This rearrangement joins TRBV11-1 to TRBJ2-1; 7 positions agree with TRBD2. Germline V CDR1 and CDR2: SGHAT, FQDESV (reference sequence). V dropped 5 bases and J dropped 3; count of bases not matched to a gene: 10. The length of the CDR3 is 16 residues. CDR3 nucleotides: TGTGCCAGCAGCGGGGGACTAACGCTTATCTACAATGAGCAGTTCTTC. Translation: CASSGGLTLIYNEQFF.

The chain carries TRBV9 and TRBJ2-1, with 12 bases fitting TRBD1. The CDR3 loop spans 16 amino acids. The V segment lost 2 bases and the J segment 8 bases; nucleotides outside the gene matches: 8. Germline V gene sequence: CDR1 SGDLS, CDR2 YYNGEE. As DNA, the CDR3 is TGTGCCAGCAGCGTGGTGGGACAGGGGGCGGGCGATGAGCAGTTCTTC. Translated, it gives CASSVVGQGAGDEQFF.

The rearrangement joins TRBV5-1 to TRBJ2-3; TRBD2 matches 11 bases. Germline assignment: CDR1 SGHRS and CDR2 YFSETQ. V gave up 0 bases and J gave up 3 bases; unmatched junction bases: 9. The CDR3 has 18 residues. DNA for the CDR3: TGCGCCAGCAGCTTGGGGCTAGCGGGAGGATCGGGGACAGATACGCAGTATTTT. Translating gives CASSLGLAGGSGTDTQYF.

This chain connects TRBV18 to TRBJ2-7; D unclear. The germline V and J ends were trimmed by 3 bases and 4 bases, with 13 bases remaining between them. The germline CDR1 and CDR2 sequences are KGHSH and LQKENI. CDR3 length: 14 amino acids. The DNA for the CDR3 is TGTGCCAGCTCACCGGTCCCCTCGCAATACGAGCAGTACTTC. Amino acids: CASSPVPSQYEQYF.

The chain uses TRBV13 and TRBJ2-6; D remains ambiguous. Germline-derived CDR1 and CDR2 are PRHDT and FYEKMQ (reference sequence). With 3 bases removed from V and 2 bases from J, the gap between germline ends came to 2 bases. The CDR3 sequence is 13 residues long. The CDR3 nucleotides read TGTGCCAGCAGCTTTACTGGGGCCAACGTCCTGACTTTC. Amino acids: CASSFTGANVLTF. The full variable domain, with the rest looked up from reference TRBV13 and TRBJ2-6, is AAGVIQSPRHLIKEKRETATLKCYPIPRHDTVYWYQQGPGQDPQFLISFYEKMQSDKGSIPDRFSAQQFSDYHSELNMSSLELGDSALYFCASSFTGANVLTFGAGSRLTVL.

This chain links TRBV11-2 with TRBJ2-7; D not resolved. Trimming stripped 5 bases from V and 2 bases from J, with 13 bases between. The CDR3 runs 14 residues. CDR1 and CDR2 from the germline V gene are SGHAT and FQNNGV. DNA of the CDR3: TGTGCCAGCAGCCCTTACCGGGCCACCTACGAGCAGTACTTC. Its protein product is CASSPYRATYEQYF.

This chain joins TRBV4-3 and TRBJ1-5, with 7 positions matching TRBD1. V was pared by 0 bases and J by 5 bases, with 4 bases of the junction left unmatched. CDR3 size: 15 residues. CDR1 and CDR2 from the germline V gene are LGHNA and YSLEER. CDR3 DNA: TGCGCCAGCAGCCAAGATAGGGACAGTTATCAGCCCCAGCATTTT. The encoded protein is CASSQDRDSYQPQHF.

This clone has a handful of counts. The chain is built from TRBV7-8 and TRBJ2-5; 7 bases fit TRBD2. The CDR3 is 17 amino acids. The junction had 9 bases not matched to a gene; V was cut back by 1 base and J by 1 base. Germline CDR1 SGHVS, CDR2 FQNEAQ. CDR3 coding DNA: TGTGCCAGCAGCTTAGACGATCTAGCGGTCATCCAAGAGACCCAGTACTTC. This translates into CASSLDDLAVIQETQYF.

V is TRBV6-7 and J is TRBJ2-7, with 7 nucleotides matching TRBD2. TRBV6-7 is an ORF; its function is uncertain. V shed 8 bases and J 4 bases; nucleotides not matched to a gene: 8. The CDR3 spans 13 residues. CDR3 sequence reads: CASAGVRGYEQYF. Written as DNA, the CDR3 is TGTGCCAGCGCGGGGGTCCGGGGTTACGAGCAGTACTTC.

The chain links TRBV6-1 to TRBJ1-1, with TRBD1 identical over 7 bases. The CDR3 has 13 amino acids. V lost 8 bases to trimming and J lost 3 bases; unmatched junction nucleotides: 6. In germline, CDR1 is MNHNS, CDR2 SASEGT. The CDR3 nucleotides read TGTGCCAGCGAGAGACAGGGTGACACTGAAGCTTTCTTT. The encoded protein is CASERQGDTEAFF.

V is TRBV7-2 and J is TRBJ1-2; D unresolved. With 1 base removed from V and 3 bases from J, the gap between germline ends came to 6 bases. This CDR3 has 13 amino acids. CDR1 is SGHTA, CDR2 FQGNSA, per germline. Here the CDR3 reads CASSLGRDYGYTF. DNA for the CDR3: TGTGCCAGCAGCTTAGGACGGGACTATGGCTACACCTTC.

This chain connects TRBV20-1 to TRBJ2-1; the D is unclear. Germline CDR1 reads DFQATT; CDR2 reads SNEGSKA (reference sequence). Trimming removed 0 bases at V and 9 bases at J, with 6 bases between. The CDR3 has 11 amino acids. The CDR3 region is CSARDFPEQFF. CDR3 nucleotides: TGCAGTGCTAGAGATTTTCCTGAGCAGTTCTTC.

This CDR3 is CASAGTSVDTQYF. CDR3 bases: TGTGCCAGTGCCGGGACTAGCGTAGATACGCAGTATTTT. The V call is TRBV27, the J call TRBJ2-3; 10 positions agree with TRBD2. The CDR3 is made up of 13 amino acids. The V and J ends lost 9 bases and 5 bases, in that order; junction bases with no gene match: 5. CDR1 is MNHEY and CDR2 is SMNVEV in the germline V gene (reference sequence).

This clone was picked up one time. This rearrangement joins TRBV5-6 to TRBJ2-5; D may be TRBD1 (6 bases). Germline V CDR1 and CDR2: SGHDT, YYEEEE. The CDR3 contains 14 residues. V lost 2 bases and J 1 base, leaving 9 bases between the germline ends. The CDR3 reads CASSFTGSQETQYF. CDR3 DNA: TGTGCCAGCAGCTTCACAGGGTCCCAAGAGACCCAGTACTTC.

This clone appeared a few times. This chain uses TRBV4-3 with TRBJ2-3; D is possibly TRBD2 (6 bases). Germline V lookup: CDR1 LGHNA, CDR2 YSLEER. Trimming pared 0 bases from V and 2 bases from J, leaving 15 bases between. The CDR3 contains 17 residues. CDR3 sequence reads: CASSQEVGAGPTDTQYF. The CDR3 bases are TGCGCCAGCAGCCAAGAGGTTGGCGCGGGACCCACAGATACGCAGTATTTT.

This clone was seen a few times. V gene TRBV7-8 combines with J gene TRBJ2-5, with 9 nucleotides matching TRBD1. The V gene end was trimmed by 7 bases and the J gene end by 5 bases; junction bases not matched to a gene: 8. Germline V lookup: CDR1 SGHVS, CDR2 FQNEAQ. The CDR3 consists of 14 residues. CDR3 DNA sequence: TGTGCCAGCATCCCGGACAGGGGACTTGAGACCCAGTACTTC. Amino acids: CASIPDRGLETQYF.

This chain uses TRBV19 with TRBJ1-1; 7 positions match TRBD1. Germline loops: CDR1 LNHDA, CDR2 SQIVND (reference sequence). With V trimmed by 11 bases and J by 1 base, 4 bases remained unmatched. CDR3 length equals 12 residues. CDR3 sequence (DNA): TGTGCCGCTAGGACAGGGAACACTGAAGCTTTCTTT. Its translation: CAARTGNTEAFF.

This clone turned up a few times. The rearrangement joins TRBV21-1 to TRBJ1-2. TRBV21-1 is noted as a pseudogene. The CDR3 sequence is 16 residues long. The chain's CDR3 is CASSKEWGDSGYGYTF. CDR3 bases: TGTGCCAGCAGCAAAGAATGGGGAGACAGTGGGTATGGCTACACCTTC.

The chain couples TRBV15 to TRBJ1-1; D uncertain. With 3 bases removed from V and 2 bases from J, the gap between germline ends came to 10 bases. The CDR3 is made up of 14 amino acids. Germline assignment: CDR1 LNHNV and CDR2 YYDKDF (reference sequence). The CDR3 loop is CATSSGDGNTEAFF. CDR3 nucleotides: TGTGCCACCAGCAGTGGTGACGGAAACACTGAAGCTTTCTTT.

As regards this clone: This sample also contains other DNA sequences that code for the same CDR3. The chain combines TRBV25-1 with TRBJ2-7, with 7 bases fitting TRBD1. The CDR3 extends over 14 amino acids. CDR1 is MGHDK and CDR2 is SYGVNS in the germline V gene. The CDR3 DNA is TGTGCCAGCAGTGAATATACTCCCGGTGGACAGGTTTTTGTC. It codes for CASSEYTPGGQVFV.

This chain uses TRBV27 with TRBJ2-1; the match to TRBD2 covers 7 bases. V shed 2 bases and J 8 bases; nucleotides not matched to a gene: 6. This CDR3 comprises 14 residues. Germline CDR1 is MNHEY and CDR2 is SMNVEV (reference sequence). The CDR3 region is CASSLLGGGDEQFF. DNA for the CDR3: TGTGCCAGCAGTTTACTTGGGGGGGGAGATGAGCAGTTCTTC.

The chain has TRBV9 and TRBJ2-1; 7 bases align to TRBD2. There are 15 residues in the CDR3. With 3 bases clipped from V and 1 base from J, the junction kept 4 bases outside the gene matches. The germline gives CDR1 SGDLS, CDR2 YYNGEE. The DNA for the CDR3 is TGTGCCAGCAGCGATGCGGGGGATTCCTACAATGAGCAGTTCTTC. It translates to CASSDAGDSYNEQFF.

The gene calls are TRBV4-3 and TRBJ2-2; D uncertain. Trimming cost V 0 bases and J 5 bases, with 13 bases left between them. Germline CDR1 LGHNA, CDR2 YSLEER. The CDR3 runs 16 residues. Here the CDR3 DNA reads TGCGCCAGCAGCCAAGATATACTAATCGTTACCGGGGAGCTGTTTTTT. Translated: CASSQDILIVTGELFF.

This clone was seen a single time. This chain connects TRBV29-1 to TRBJ1-3; D unclear. Germline CDR1 is SQVTM and CDR2 is ANQGSEA. The CDR3 extends over 12 amino acids. Trimming shortened V by 1 base and J by 7 bases, and 8 bases separated the two germline ends. CDR3 in DNA: TGCAGCGTTGAAGTACAAGGGAACACCATATATTTT. Its protein product is CSVEVQGNTIYF.

This clone showed up just once. This chain uses TRBV5-1 with TRBJ2-5; 8 bases are shared with TRBD1. The CDR3 has 17 residues. V lost 0 bases to trimming and J lost 4 bases; unmatched junction nucleotides: 11. Per germline, CDR1 SGHRS and CDR2 YFSETQ. The CDR3, as DNA: TGCGCCAGCAGCTTGGCTGGTTTTCCGGGACAGGCAGAGACCCAGTACTTC. Translating gives CASSLAGFPGQAETQYF.

The genes are TRBV6-5 and TRBJ1-1; TRBD1 agrees at 7 bases. There are 13 residues in the CDR3. The germline gives CDR1 MNHEY, CDR2 SVGAGI. V trimming: 6 bases; J trimming: 4 bases; junction bases outside the gene matches: 5. CDR3: CASRQGTLTEAFF. For the CDR3, the DNA is TGTGCCAGCAGACAGGGGACCCTCACTGAAGCTTTCTTT.

This chain uses TRBV10-3 with TRBJ1-1; no firm D call. Germline V gene sequence: CDR1 ENHRY, CDR2 SYGVKD. The CDR3 extends over 15 amino acids. Trimming pared 11 bases from V and 1 base from J, leaving 20 bases between. This CDR3 reads CAVRVGNVRNTEAFF. CDR3 DNA: TGTGCCGTACGGGTGGGGAATGTAAGGAACACTGAAGCTTTCTTT.